Below, 19 T cell receptor beta chains from the same sample are listed, as sequenced in a study of early T cells in non-severe SARS-CoV-2 infection. One entry per CDR3 protein results from TCRdb running MiXCR on the 5' RACE reads. The sample has 50,000 or so distinct CDR3 sequences, around 4.6% seen once. The sequencing sample was made of whole blood. The receptor source for this set is an adult who was a healthcare worker with PCR-confirmed SARS-CoV-2 infection or an uninfected control (not recorded which).

This clonotype occurred many times. This chain links TRBV20-1 with TRBJ1-2; D call uncertain. The CDR3 runs 12 residues. CDR1 and CDR2 (germline): DFQATT, SNEGSKA (reference sequence). V was cut by 2 bases and J by 8 bases, with 12 bases left in between. The CDR3 nucleotides are TGCAGTGCTAGACGGGGTTTGCGGGGCTACACCTTC. This translates into CSARRGLRGYTF.

This clonotype was counted at least ten times. This sequence joins TRBV12-3 or TRBV12-4 and TRBJ2-5; D gene uncertain. This CDR3 region has 12 residues. Trimming removed 5 bases from V and 1 base from J, with 5 bases in between. The CDR3 region is CASSPPQETQYF. In DNA, the CDR3 is TGTGCCAGCAGTCCACCCCAAGAGACCCAGTACTTC.

This chain uses TRBV28 with TRBJ1-1, with TRBD1 identical over 9 bases. Germline V lookup: CDR1 MDHEN, CDR2 SYDVKM. V shed 5 bases and J 11 bases; nucleotides not matched to a gene: 9. CDR3 size: 13 residues. The CDR3 DNA follows: TGTGCCAGCAGTGGCCCCGGACAGGGGAGGGCTTTCTTT. As protein: CASSGPGQGRAFF.

This clonotype was observed at least ten times. The chain joins TRBV29-1 to TRBJ2-3, with D unresolved. The germline V gene encodes CDR1 SQVTM and CDR2 ANQGSEA. Trimming removed 3 bases from V and 3 bases from J, with 10 bases in between. CDR3 size: 13 residues. The CDR3 DNA reads TGCAGCGTTGACTCGCCCGGGACAGATACGCAGTATTTT. It specifies CSVDSPGTDTQYF.

There are many counts of this clonotype. This chain connects TRBV6-1 to TRBJ1-6; TRBD1 might be the D (6 bases). CDR1 is MNHNS, CDR2 SASEGT, per germline. V was cut by 3 bases and J by 7 bases, with 13 bases left in between. CDR3 size: 15 residues. The DNA of the CDR3 is TGTGCCAGCAGTGACCAGGGGCGAGGGAATTCACCCCTCCACTTT. It yields the protein CASSDQGRGNSPLHF.

In this sample, this clonotype turned up many times. The V and J genes are TRBV19 and TRBJ2-1; D possibly corresponds to TRBD2 (5 bases). This CDR3 is built from 16 residues. Germline lookup yields CDR1 LNHDA and CDR2 SQIVND (reference sequence). V was shortened by 4 bases and J by 0 bases, with 13 bases between the two germline ends. CDR3 region: CASSTNSRGSYNEQFF. The CDR3 DNA is TGTGCCAGTAGTACTAACTCCCGGGGCTCCTACAATGAGCAGTTCTTC.

V gene TRBV19 combines with J gene TRBJ2-2; perhaps D is TRBD1 or TRBD2 (5 bases each). Germline values: CDR1 LNHDA, CDR2 SQIVND (reference sequence). Trimming shortened V by 7 bases and J by 17 bases, and 32 bases separated the two germline ends. The CDR3 runs to 16 residues. The CDR3 here is CASMWGTNTGELFCFF. CDR3 nucleotide sequence: TGTGCCAGTATGTGGGGGACGAACACCGGGGAGCTGTTTTGTTTTTTT.

This clonotype was picked up a small number of times. The chain combines TRBV2 with TRBJ2-7; D assignment may be TRBD1 or TRBD2 (5 bases each). The CDR3 runs 11 residues. With 7 bases removed from V and 7 bases from J, the gap between germline ends came to 11 bases. Germline CDR1 is SNHLY and CDR2 is FYNNEI. The CDR3 protein is CASTRGVEQYF. The CDR3 DNA reads as TGTGCCAGCACTCGAGGGGTTGAGCAGTACTTC.

This clonotype was found many times. The rearrangement joins TRBV20-1 to TRBJ2-7, with a weak D call TRBD1 (6 bases). This CDR3 region has 14 residues. Germline V gives CDR1 DFQATT, CDR2 SNEGSKA (reference sequence). V was shortened by 1 base and J by 2 bases, with 12 bases between the two germline ends. For the CDR3, the DNA is TGCAGTGCTAGAGGAATGGACAGAGCCTACGAGCAGTACTTC. It codes for CSARGMDRAYEQYF.

This clonotype was picked up many times. This sequence joins TRBV19 and TRBJ1-2; tentatively, D is TRBD1 (5 bases). The V gene lost 5 bases and the J gene lost 5 bases, with 18 bases spanning the gap. Germline CDR1 and CDR2: LNHDA and SQIVND (reference sequence). The CDR3 runs 15 residues. The CDR3 DNA is TGTGCCAGTAGTCCGGCCCGGGGGGTCCAATATGGCTACACCTTC. Encoded protein: CASSPARGVQYGYTF.

This clonotype appeared many times. The chain employs TRBV13 and TRBJ2-4; 9 bases map to TRBD1. CDR3 length: 15 residues. The germline gives CDR1 PRHDT, CDR2 FYEKMQ (reference sequence). Germline trimming cut 5 bases from V and 5 bases from J; bases unmatched to any gene: 7. The CDR3 sequence: CASSARQGGENIQYF. CDR3 bases: TGTGCCAGCAGCGCCCGACAGGGGGGGGAAAACATTCAGTACTTC.

Ten or more counts support this clonotype. The rearrangement joins TRBV7-3 to TRBJ2-1, with unresolved D. Trimming removed 2 bases from V and 7 bases from J, with 15 bases in between. The CDR3 contains 15 residues. Germline CDR1 reads SGHTA; CDR2 reads FQGTGA. The chain's CDR3 is CASSLGPTRNNEQFF. The CDR3 DNA reads as TGTGCCAGCAGCTTAGGGCCCACCCGAAATAATGAGCAGTTCTTC.

This clonotype was seen a single time. This chain connects TRBV7-8 to TRBJ2-7, with D unclear. The length of the CDR3 is 13 residues. Trimming pared 0 bases from V and 6 bases from J, leaving 9 bases between. Germline CDR1 reads SGHVS; CDR2 reads FQNEAQ. CDR3 amino acids: CASSLASAVEQYF. The CDR3 DNA reads TGTGCCAGCAGCTTAGCGTCGGCGGTCGAGCAGTACTTC.

This clonotype occurred many times. The chain is built from TRBV4-1 and TRBJ2-4; maybe TRBD2 (6 bases). CDR1 and CDR2 (germline): MGHRA, YSYEKL. V was clipped by 4 bases and J by 8 bases, with 21 bases between them. The CDR3 loop spans 16 amino acids. The CDR3 spells CASSREGGQGSDIQYF. The CDR3 nucleotides read TGCGCCAGCAGCCGAGAGGGAGGTCAGGGTAGTGACATTCAGTACTTC.

This clonotype was counted at least ten times. V gene TRBV30 combines with J gene TRBJ2-2; possible D gene TRBD1, 5 bases. V lost 2 bases, J lost 6 bases, and 10 bases lay in between. Per the germline V gene, CDR1 is GTSNPN and CDR2 is SVGIG (reference sequence). This CDR3 has 13 residues. The DNA for the CDR3 is TGTGCCTGGAGTCAACAGGTCGCCGGGGAGCTGTTTTTT. Translated: CAWSQQVAGELFF.

This clonotype has at least ten counts. The rearrangement links TRBV11-3 to TRBJ2-7, with 9 bases that match TRBD1. The CDR3 has 15 amino acids. Germline-derived CDR1 and CDR2 are SGHNT and YENEEA. V was pared by 5 bases and J by 2 bases, with 7 bases of the junction left unmatched. The CDR3 here is CASSISGTGPYEQYF. CDR3 DNA: TGTGCCAGCAGCATTTCCGGGACAGGGCCCTACGAGCAGTACTTC.

This clonotype was detected many times. This sequence joins TRBV20-1 and TRBJ2-1; the D is unclear. CDR3 size: 14 residues. V shed 7 bases and J shed 0 bases, with 13 bases lying between them. Germline CDR1 DFQATT, CDR2 SNEGSKA (reference sequence). The CDR3 DNA follows: TGCAGTGTTCCAACTCCGAGCTCCTACAATGAGCAGTTCTTC. It is translated as CSVPTPSSYNEQFF.

In this sample, this clonotype turned up many times. V usage is TRBV6-1 and J usage is TRBJ2-3; 12 bases map to TRBD2. The length of the CDR3 is 17 residues. V dropped 3 bases and J dropped 4; count of bases not matched to a gene: 8. CDR1 and CDR2 (germline): MNHNS, SASEGT. The CDR3 nucleotides read TGTGCCAGCAGTGATGGGCTAGCGGGGGGGCATTCAGATACGCAGTATTTT. This encodes CASSDGLAGGHSDTQYF.

In this sample, this clonotype turned up a few times. This chain links TRBV29-1 with TRBJ2-7; a weak D match, TRBD1 (6 bases). The germline CDR1 and CDR2 sequences are SQVTM and ANQGSEA. The V and J ends lost 7 bases and 7 bases respectively, with 14 bases between them. This CDR3 has 11 residues. The CDR3 DNA reads TGCAGCGCTGCAGGGGTCGGGGAGCAGTACTTC. The encoded protein is CSAAGVGEQYF.